The present TCR beta chain was sequenced within a study of early T cells in non-severe SARS-CoV-2 infection. The V and J ends lost 1 base and 5 bases, in that order; junction bases with no gene match: 8. The CDR3 consists of 17 residues. Germline V gene sequence: CDR1 MDHEN, CDR2 SYDVKM. Molecules of cDNA were individually given unique molecular identifiers that were attached to them. TCRdb analysed the 5' RACE reads with MiXCR anew, one entry per CDR3 protein. The sample includes more than 50,000 distinct CDR3 sequences, around 12% of them seen just once. This clonotype occurred many times. The receptor was isolated from an adult who was a healthcare worker with PCR-confirmed SARS-CoV-2 infection or an uninfected control (not recorded which). Material: whole blood, obtained at baseline. The V gene is TRBV28, the J gene TRBJ1-5, with 10 bases identical to TRBD1. The CDR3 coding sequence is TGTGCCAGCAGTTTATCCGTGGGACAGGGGCGCCATCAGCCCCAGCATTTT. Protein product: CASSLSVGQGRHQPQHF.